This passage covers 32 T cell receptor beta chains from one sample sequenced in a study of T-cell reconstitution after alpha-beta-depleted transplantation in children. This sample's TCRbeta library carried unique molecular identifier barcodes. TCRdb independently ran MiXCR on the PCR reads; one entry per CDR3 protein. The repertoire holds around 440,000 distinct CDR3 sequences, with under 20% as singletons. The sample in question was PBMCs, mostly from graft donor cells, obtained 360 days after TCRalphabeta/CD19-depleted stem cell transplant. The receptors originated from a boy in the first two years of life who had a stem cell transplant for Wiskott-Aldrich syndrome, so the T cells may come from the graft donor.

This chain connects TRBV30 to TRBJ2-2; no definite D call. Trimming removed 0 bases from V and 8 bases from J, with 10 bases in between. The CDR3 covers 13 residues. Germline V gene sequence: CDR1 GTSNPN, CDR2 SVGIG (reference sequence). CDR3 nucleotides: TGTGCCTGGAGTGTAATCAAGGGTGGGGAGCTGTTTTTT. As protein: CAWSVIKGGELFF.

The table lists this clonotype with a few counts. The chain combines TRBV5-1 with TRBJ1-3, with TRBD1 as a possible D gene (6 bases). The CDR3 consists of 15 residues. From germline, CDR1 is SGHRS and CDR2 YFSETQ. Trimming removed 0 bases at V and 6 bases at J, with 13 bases between. DNA of the CDR3: TGCGCCAGCAGCTTGGTGGGGGCAATTGAAAACACCATATATTTT. It is translated as CASSLVGAIENTIYF.

The chain has TRBV4-1 and TRBJ1-2; D remains unclear. This CDR3 spans 15 amino acids. Trimming shortened V by 0 bases and J by 6 bases, and 14 bases separated the two germline ends. Germline loops: CDR1 MGHRA, CDR2 YSYEKL. This chain's CDR3 is CASSQERSGEDGYTF. In DNA, the CDR3 is TGCGCCAGCAGCCAAGAAAGGTCAGGTGAGGATGGCTACACCTTC.

This clonotype was counted a few times. The rearrangement joins TRBV29-1 to TRBJ2-2, with unresolved D. Germline V CDR1 and CDR2: SQVTM, ANQGSEA. CDR3 length: 12 residues. The V and J ends lost 3 bases and 6 bases respectively, with 8 bases between them. For the CDR3, the DNA is TGCAGCGTTGAGGTCCCATCCGGGGAGCTGTTTTTT. Its protein is CSVEVPSGELFF.

The V call is TRBV28, the J call TRBJ2-7, with TRBD1 matching over 8 bases. The V gene's germline CDR1 is MDHEN and CDR2 SYDVKM. The CDR3 runs to 16 residues. Unmatched junction bases numbered 11, after V lost 4 bases and J lost 3 bases. The chain's CDR3 is CASSSLRQGNGYEQYF. In nucleotides, the CDR3 is TGTGCCAGCAGTTCCCTGAGACAGGGGAATGGCTACGAGCAGTACTTC.

CDR3 coding DNA: TGTGCCTGGAGTCGTCCGTTCTATCAGCCCCAGCATTTT. Protein product: CAWSRPFYQPQHF. The chain couples TRBV30 to TRBJ1-5; no definite D call. CDR1 and CDR2 from the germline V gene are GTSNPN and SVGIG (reference sequence). The CDR3 is made up of 13 amino acids. Trimming stripped 2 bases from V and 5 bases from J, with 10 bases between.

V gene TRBV5-1 combines with J gene TRBJ1-1, with 8 bases identical to TRBD1. V lost 0 bases and J lost 6; bases outside the gene matches: 13. CDR1 and CDR2 (germline): SGHRS, YFSETQ. The CDR3 contains 17 residues. The CDR3 is CASSLATGVGRRAEAFF. The CDR3 DNA sequence: TGCGCCAGCAGCTTGGCGACAGGGGTTGGCCGAAGGGCTGAAGCTTTCTTT.

This clonotype was seen a handful of times. This rearrangement joins TRBV4-2 to TRBJ2-1; 11 bases are a match to TRBD1. With V trimmed by 6 bases and J by 4 bases, 5 bases remained unmatched. The length of the CDR3 is 15 residues. From germline, CDR1 is LGHNA and CDR2 YNFKEQ. The chain's CDR3 is CASSRDRGEYNEQFF. CDR3 coding DNA: TGTGCCAGCAGTCGGGACAGGGGGGAGTACAATGAGCAGTTCTTC.

This clonotype was seen a few times. This sequence joins TRBV28 and TRBJ1-5; D call uncertain. This CDR3 has 13 residues. Trimming removed 3 bases from V and 1 base from J, with 4 bases in between. Germline V gene sequence: CDR1 MDHEN, CDR2 SYDVKM. CDR3 sequence (DNA): TGTGCCAGCAGTTTTTTAAGCAATCAGCCCCAGCATTTT. It is translated as CASSFLSNQPQHF.

The chain is built from TRBV7-9 and TRBJ1-1; 10 positions agree with TRBD1. This CDR3 spans 16 amino acids. Looked up from germline, CDR1 is SEHNR and CDR2 is FQNEAQ (reference sequence). The junction had 6 bases not matched to a gene; V was cut back by 1 base and J by 4 bases. The CDR3 DNA follows: TGTGCCAGCAGCTTAGGGGACAGGGGTTCAAGCACTGAAGCTTTCTTT. It yields the protein CASSLGDRGSSTEAFF.

This clonotype was seen more than once but under ten times. The chain recombines TRBV10-3 with TRBJ1-1; D gene unclear. The CDR3 has 15 residues. Germline-derived CDR1 and CDR2 are ENHRY and SYGVKD. V lost 8 bases, J lost 3 bases, and 19 bases lay in between. CDR3 bases: TGTGCCATCCGTGGGTCGGGAGGCCCTTACACTGAAGCTTTCTTT. Translating gives CAIRGSGGPYTEAFF.

This sequence joins TRBV15 and TRBJ2-1; D possibly corresponds to TRBD2 (6 bases). CDR3 length equals 16 residues. Germline CDR1 LNHNV, CDR2 YYDKDF (reference sequence). The V gene lost 6 bases and the J gene lost 7 bases, with 22 bases spanning the gap. CDR3 loop: CATSTPSGVVRNEQFF. The CDR3 DNA reads as TGTGCCACCAGTACGCCATCGGGGGTTGTAAGGAATGAGCAGTTCTTC.

The chain is built from TRBV20-1 and TRBJ2-1; maybe TRBD2 (6 bases). The V and J ends lost 3 bases and 8 bases respectively, with 11 bases between them. The CDR3 spans 12 residues. The germline gives CDR1 DFQATT, CDR2 SNEGSKA (reference sequence). The CDR3, as DNA: TGCAGTGCTAGCCGGGGGAGTGATGAGCAGTTCTTC. It is translated as CSASRGSDEQFF.

This clonotype was seen a few times. This chain links TRBV2 with TRBJ2-7; 9 bases are a match to TRBD1. The germline CDR1 and CDR2 sequences are SNHLY and FYNNEI. The CDR3 covers 16 residues. J lost 0 bases, V lost 6 bases, and 9 bases had no gene match. This CDR3 is CASSELGQGRSYEQYF. DNA for the CDR3: TGTGCCAGCAGCGAATTGGGACAGGGCCGCTCCTACGAGCAGTACTTC.

This clonotype was observed a few times. The gene calls are TRBV4-1 and TRBJ1-4, with TRBD1 identical over 7 bases. CDR3 size: 15 residues. In germline, CDR1 is MGHRA, CDR2 YSYEKL. V gave up 1 base and J gave up 8 bases; unmatched junction bases: 7. The DNA for the CDR3 is TGCGCCAGCAGCCAAGCGACAGGGCCAGGCGAAAAACTGTTTTTT. It yields the protein CASSQATGPGEKLFF.

The V and J genes are TRBV6-4 and TRBJ2-7, with D maybe TRBD2 (5 bases). V dropped 1 base and J dropped 3 bases, with 13 bases sitting between them. This CDR3 has 15 residues. The germline CDR1 and CDR2 sequences are MRHNA and SNTAGT. CDR3 bases: TGTGCCAGCAGTGACTTGACTAATTCTTACTACGAGCAGTACTTC. Translating gives CASSDLTNSYYEQYF.

This clonotype has a handful of counts. The chain links TRBV11-2 to TRBJ2-7; the match to TRBD2 covers 10 bases. V trimming: 5 bases; J trimming: 3 bases; junction bases outside the gene matches: 16. Germline V gives CDR1 SGHAT, CDR2 FQNNGV. CDR3 length: 18 residues. CDR3 residues: CASSPPFLAGESGYEQYF. CDR3 nucleotides: TGTGCCAGCAGCCCGCCCTTTCTAGCGGGAGAGTCGGGCTACGAGCAGTACTTC.

Regarding this clonotype: Mismatch with germline at one junction end may stem from a read error. The genes are TRBV3-1 and TRBJ2-1; 13 bases match TRBD2. The CDR3 extends over 19 amino acids. The germline V gene encodes CDR1 LGHDT and CDR2 YNNKEL (reference sequence). The CDR3 is CTSSLRGTGLAGAYNEQFF. In DNA, the CDR3 is TGTACCAGCAGTTTACGGGGAACAGGACTAGCGGGAGCCTACAATGAGCAGTTCTTC.

This clonotype was observed a few times. This chain joins TRBV4-1 and TRBJ2-2, with D possibly being TRBD2 (6 bases). V was shortened by 4 bases and J by 2 bases, with 17 bases between the two germline ends. From germline, CDR1 is MGHRA and CDR2 YSYEKL. The CDR3 sequence is 17 residues long. The CDR3 coding sequence is TGCGCCAGCAGCCTAACCAGGGCGGGGCCCAACACCGGGGAGCTGTTTTTT. Its protein product is CASSLTRAGPNTGELFF.

J is TRBJ2-4 and V is TRBV6-1; 9 positions agree with TRBD1. This CDR3 has 15 residues. CDR1 and CDR2 from the germline V gene are MNHNS and SASEGT. Trimming removed 8 bases from V and 3 bases from J; junction bases left unmatched: 8. The chain's CDR3 is CASSPGQGIKNIQYF. The CDR3 DNA reads TGTGCCAGCTCTCCGGGACAGGGAATCAAAAACATTCAGTACTTC.

This clonotype was counted only a few times. This sequence joins TRBV5-1 and TRBJ2-1; D remains unclear. V was trimmed by 0 bases and J by 6 bases, leaving 10 bases between them. The CDR3 is 14 amino acids. Germline V gives CDR1 SGHRS, CDR2 YFSETQ. The CDR3 DNA follows: TGCGCCAGCAGCTTGGCCAGGCGACTCAATGAGCAGTTCTTC. Its translation is CASSLARRLNEQFF.

The chain joins TRBV12-3 or TRBV12-4 to TRBJ2-7, with TRBD1 matching over 7 bases. Germline trimming cut 6 bases from V and 13 bases from J; bases unmatched to any gene: 12. The CDR3 extends over 12 amino acids. CDR3 residues: CASSPGWGQSYF. The CDR3 DNA sequence: TGTGCCAGCAGCCCTGGTTGGGGACAGTCTTACTTC.

This clonotype was seen a few times. The chain uses TRBV7-2 and TRBJ1-2, with D possibly TRBD1 on 6 matching bases. Germline V CDR1 and CDR2: SGHTA, FQGNSA. This CDR3 is 15 amino acids long. V dropped 1 base and J dropped 3 bases, with 12 bases sitting between them. The CDR3 protein is CASSLVGTNYYGYTF. Written as DNA, the CDR3 is TGTGCCAGCAGCTTAGTAGGGACAAACTACTATGGCTACACCTTC. Complete variable domain (other parts from reference TRBV7-2 and TRBJ1-2): GAGVSQSPSNKVTEKGKDVELRCDPISGHTALYWYRQSLGQGLEFLIYFQGNSAPDKSGLPSDRFSAERTGGSVSTLTIQRTQQEDSAVYLCASSLVGTNYYGYTFGSGTRLTVV.

V is TRBV29-1 and J is TRBJ2-3; 7 bases are a match to TRBD2. V trimming: 4 bases; J trimming: 0 bases; junction bases outside the gene matches: 4. CDR1 and CDR2 from the germline V gene are SQVTM and ANQGSEA. There are 14 residues in the CDR3. The CDR3 sequence is CSVVSGASTDTQYF. CDR3 nucleotide sequence: TGCAGCGTTGTAAGCGGGGCGAGCACAGATACGCAGTATTTT.

In its sample, this clonotype was seen a few times. The chain couples TRBV10-3 to TRBJ2-3; D unclear. From germline, CDR1 is ENHRY and CDR2 SYGVKD. The CDR3 runs to 13 residues. Trimming stripped 6 bases from V and 0 bases from J, with 7 bases between. The CDR3 sequence is CAIRSTSTDTQYF. CDR3 in DNA: TGTGCCATCAGGAGTACTAGCACAGATACGCAGTATTTT.

This clonotype was detected only a few times. The chain recombines TRBV20-1 with TRBJ2-3; TRBD2 matches at 12 bases. The CDR3 consists of 16 residues. Germline-derived CDR1 and CDR2 are DFQATT and SNEGSKA (reference sequence). The ends lost 3 bases at V and 4 bases at J; junction bases unmatched: 8. The CDR3, as DNA: TGCAGTGCTAGCACCGCGACTAGCGGGGGCTCAGATACGCAGTATTTT. It specifies CSASTATSGGSDTQYF.

This clonotype occurred many times. The genes are TRBV12-3 or TRBV12-4 and TRBJ2-3; TRBD2 matches 7 bases. With 6 bases clipped from V and 0 bases from J, the junction kept 0 bases outside the gene matches. CDR3 length equals 13 residues. CDR3 loop: CASRTSSTDTQYF. The CDR3 nucleotides are TGTGCCAGCAGGACTAGCAGCACAGATACGCAGTATTTT.

The V gene is TRBV5-1, the J gene TRBJ2-7; D remains ambiguous. The CDR3 has 13 residues. The germline CDR1 and CDR2 sequences are SGHRS and YFSETQ. Trimming shortened V by 4 bases and J by 2 bases, and 10 bases separated the two germline ends. CDR3 region: CASSPTNTYEQYF. CDR3 nucleotide sequence: TGCGCCAGCAGCCCTACAAATACCTACGAGCAGTACTTC.

This clonotype came up a few times. The chain employs TRBV5-1 and TRBJ1-1, with D uncertain. This CDR3 spans 15 amino acids. Trimming removed 2 bases at V and 3 bases at J, with 14 bases between. The germline CDR1 and CDR2 sequences are SGHRS and YFSETQ. CDR3 sequence reads: CASSFTRPPYTEAFF. CDR3 nucleotides: TGCGCCAGCAGCTTTACCCGTCCCCCGTACACTGAAGCTTTCTTT. Supplemented by reference TRBV5-1 and TRBJ1-1, the full variable domain reads KAGVTQTPRYLIKTRGQQVTLSCSPISGHRSVSWYQQTPGQGLQFLFEYFSETQRNKGNFPGRFSGRQFSNSRSEMNVSTLELGDSALYLCASSFTRPPYTEAFFGQGTRLTVV.

The sample holds a few counts of this clonotype. The rearrangement uses TRBV5-1 and TRBJ1-2; D gene ambiguous. The CDR3 spans 12 residues. Trimming removed 0 bases from V and 3 bases from J, with 3 bases in between. The germline gives CDR1 SGHRS, CDR2 YFSETQ. The CDR3 is CASSLDHYGYTF. DNA of the CDR3: TGCGCCAGCAGCTTGGATCACTATGGCTACACCTTC.

V gene TRBV10-3 combines with J gene TRBJ2-3, with TRBD2 matching 8 bases. V was pared by 4 bases and J by 2 bases, with 8 bases of the junction left unmatched. The CDR3 loop spans 16 amino acids. The germline gives CDR1 ENHRY, CDR2 SYGVKD. Written as DNA, the CDR3 is TGTGCCATCAGTGTTGGGGCGGGGGGCTTCACAGATACGCAGTATTTT. The encoded protein is CAISVGAGGFTDTQYF.

The chain couples TRBV4-3 to TRBJ2-1; D gene ambiguous. Germline V gene data show CDR1 as LGHNA and CDR2 as YSLEER. V was trimmed by 0 bases and J by 2 bases, leaving 11 bases between them. CDR3 length: 16 amino acids. The CDR3 loop reads CASSQDDGIPYNEQFF. The CDR3 DNA is TGCGCCAGCAGCCAAGATGATGGTATCCCCTACAATGAGCAGTTCTTC.